A selection of T cell receptor beta chains follows, all from one sample in a study of shared clonotypes between healthy human individuals. The repertoire was sequenced with immunoSEQ multiplex PCR; TCRdb's copy has only in-frame clones and lacks some. The sample lists under 600,000 clones; over 75% were seen once. Material for sequencing was PBMCs. These receptors were obtained from a woman aged 40 to 50 in good health. Some clones in this sample may be carry-over from other donors' samples. The conserved cysteine and the conserved F or W are not part of the CDR3 here.

V gene	J gene	CDR3 protein
TRBV28	TRBJ2-1	ASSFMREGEF
TRBV7-3	TRBJ2-1	ASSLGGDPSYNEQF
TRBV11-1	TRBJ1-2	ASSQRTGAYT
TRBV5-1	TRBJ2-2	ASSSTGQNTGELF
TRBV5-1	TRBJ2-6	ASSLSAGANVLT
TRBV30	TRBJ2-7	AWSGLAGVKQY
TRBV5-6	TRBJ2-3	ASSLSGSTDTQY
TRBV5-4	TRBJ2-7	ASSSGQGGPYEQY
TRBV19	TRBJ2-5	ASSEQETQY
TRBV7-8	TRBJ2-3	ASSRSGLSTDTQY
TRBV7-3	TRBJ2-7	ASSLWASGCEQY
TRBV7-3	TRBJ2-2	ASSPALDFHGELF
TRBV28	TRBJ1-1	ASSLGGGPRAF
TRBV5-1	TRBJ2-7	ASSFGGSSYEQY
TRBV7-2	TRBJ2-2	ASSYGTANTGELF
TRBV4-2	TRBJ2-5	ASSQGITGGSQETQY
TRBV18	TRBJ1-1	ASSQGGGGTEAF
TRBV6-1	TRBJ2-4	ASSLLGKNIQY
TRBV5-1	TRBJ2-1	ASKDRGLGNEQF
TRBV5-1	TRBJ2-7	ASSLGPQAYEQY
TRBV19	TRBJ1-5	ATTVRNSNQPQH
TRBV20-1	TRBJ2-7	SAVQGYEQY
TRBV2	TRBJ1-3	ASSVTGISGNTIY
TRBV28	TRBJ2-7	ASRPGLAGGMQY
TRBV11-2	TRBJ1-1	ASSPRGVGKMNTEAF
TRBV7-9	TRBJ1-2	ASSLGGGPAHGYT
TRBV7-2	TRBJ2-6	ASSKPGSGANVLT
TRBV15	TRBJ1-2	ATSLRDRAHYGYT
TRBV6-6	TRBJ1-1	ASSYDGTEAF
TRBV29-1	TRBJ1-1	SVGSQGGGVTEAF
TRBV30	TRBJ2-1	AWSYFGNEQF
TRBV5-1	TRBJ2-6	ASSGGAGSGANVLT
TRBV10-3	TRBJ2-5	AISTATGETQY
TRBV9	TRBJ1-1	ASSRTGQQNTEAF
TRBV5-4	TRBJ1-6	ASSSMSGGPTPLH
TRBV5-1	TRBJ2-5	ASSLAPAGVQETQY
TRBV5-8	TRBJ1-5	ASSLGQGAMSGNQPQH
TRBV5-1	TRBJ2-2	ASSSGTANTGELF
TRBV7-2	TRBJ2-1	ASSLVVSSYNEQF
TRBV7-6	TRBJ2-3	ASSFSPQGAVDTQY
TRBV7-9	TRBJ1-1	ASSHQGSTEAF
TRBV5-6	TRBJ1-1	ASSRNRNTEAF
TRBV2	TRBJ2-7	ASRLAGSAGEQY
TRBV5-1	TRBJ2-1	ASSSQPHKPELEQF
TRBV10-3	TRBJ2-2	AIGGREATGELF
TRBV6-5	TRBJ2-3	ASSQGDTQY
TRBV9	TRBJ2-2	ASTAPAGGELF
TRBV6-1	TRBJ1-1	ASSGDSRNTEAF
TRBV7-9	TRBJ1-2	ASSPRTRGGNYGYT
TRBV5-1	TRBJ2-7	ASSDSYSYEQY
TRBV21-1	TRBJ2-3	ARKSWLAGFTDTQY
TRBV5-3	TRBJ2-7	ARRTSGRIEQY
TRBV2	TRBJ2-2	ASGPLLAGVGELF
TRBV10-3	TRBJ2-7	AISTGTGSWEQY
TRBV5-1	TRBJ2-2	ASSLGTSGSTGELF
TRBV30	TRBJ2-2	AWTSGSWAGELF
TRBV19	TRBJ2-1	ASSQDYNEQF